The present TCR beta chain was sequenced within a study of blood T cell repertoires in COVID-19. Study background: Spain, Italy and the United States supplied samples that represented acute and convalescent COVID-19. Nucleic acid was either cDNA or gDNA, and it came from T cells, B-cell-depleted T cells, or PBMCs.

This clone has only one observation. As originally analysed: Amplification with reference gene primers provided the estimates of nucleated cell counts. Profiled with immunoSEQ multiplex PCR; TCRdb holds only in-frame clones, not every one. The V and J calls and clone size come from that table; D and trimming were worked out from the DNA. This repertoire shows some 130,000 clones, 84% found once; its top ten account for roughly 45%. The V end lost 3 bases, the J end lost 2 bases, and 13 bases lay between the germline ends. In germline, CDR1 is SGDLS, CDR2 YYNGEE. The CDR3 covers 15 residues. This TCR derives from a human donor in a cohort sampled during active COVID-19. The sequenced sample consisted of peripheral blood. The chain uses TRBV9 and TRBJ2-3, with D possibly being TRBD2 (6 bases). In DNA form, the CDR3 reads TGTGCCAGCAGCGGGAGGGACCGCTACACAGATACGCAGTATTTT. It codes for CASSGRDRYTDTQYF.